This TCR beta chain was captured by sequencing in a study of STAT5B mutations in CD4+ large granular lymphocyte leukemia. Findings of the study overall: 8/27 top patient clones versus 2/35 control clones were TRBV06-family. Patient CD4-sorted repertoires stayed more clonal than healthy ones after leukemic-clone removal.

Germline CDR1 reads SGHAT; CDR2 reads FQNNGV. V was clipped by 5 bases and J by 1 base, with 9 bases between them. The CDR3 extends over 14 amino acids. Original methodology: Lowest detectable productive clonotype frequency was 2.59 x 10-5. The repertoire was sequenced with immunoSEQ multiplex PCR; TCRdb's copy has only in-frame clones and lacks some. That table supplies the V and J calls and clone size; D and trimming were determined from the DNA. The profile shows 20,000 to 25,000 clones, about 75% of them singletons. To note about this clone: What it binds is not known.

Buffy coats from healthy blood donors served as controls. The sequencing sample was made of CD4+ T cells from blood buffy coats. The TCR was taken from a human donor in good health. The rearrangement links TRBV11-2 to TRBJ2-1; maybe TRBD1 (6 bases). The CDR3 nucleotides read TGTGCCAGCAGCCCGGACAGATCCTACAATGAGCAGTTCTTC. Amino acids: CASSPDRSYNEQFF.